Below, 2 T cell receptor beta chains from the same sample are listed, as sequenced in a study of shared T cell receptors in the human thymus. TCRdb's copy holds only in-frame clones and misses some; the assay was immunoSEQ multiplex PCR. The repertoire holds roughly 410,000 clones, with about 95% as singletons. Input material: thymocytes. The receptors were gathered from a human donor.

The rearrangement links TRBV28 to TRBJ2-7; D is possibly TRBD1 (5 bases). This CDR3 spans 14 amino acids. Germline V CDR1 and CDR2: MDHEN, SYDVKM. V was pared by 2 bases and J by 3 bases, with 11 bases between. The CDR3 region is CASSLTSGLYEQYF. In DNA form, the CDR3 reads TGTGCCAGCAGTTTAACCTCAGGGCTCTACGAGCAGTACTTC.

The rearrangement links TRBV2 to TRBJ1-1, with D unclear. CDR3 length equals 14 residues. V was cut by 3 bases and J by 2 bases, with 10 bases left in between. Looked up from germline, CDR1 is SNHLY and CDR2 is FYNNEI. The CDR3 region is CASSDVRHNTEAFF. In DNA, the CDR3 is TGTGCCAGCAGTGATGTGCGACACAACACTGAAGCTTTCTTT.